This TCR beta chain was recovered during a study of OX40 agonist ivuxolimab in advanced cancers. The V gene's germline CDR1 is MNHEY and CDR2 SMNVEV (reference sequence). Germline trimming cut 5 bases from V and 3 bases from J; bases unmatched to any gene: 4. There are 13 residues in the CDR3. Assay: immunoSEQ multiplex PCR; the TCRdb copy retains only in-frame clones and omits some. The sample has 10,000 to 13,000 clones, roughly four fifths seen once. The receptor comes from an adult with an advanced solid tumor such as melanoma, head and neck, liver or kidney cancer. The chain links TRBV27 to TRBJ2-7, with 7 nucleotides matching TRBD2. Sequenced material: CD4+ or CD8+ T cells sorted from blood, taken in a trial of the OX40 agonist ivuxolimab. CDR3 in DNA: TGTGCCAGCAGTCCGTGGGGGGGCTACGAGCAGTACTTC. It yields the protein CASSPWGGYEQYF.